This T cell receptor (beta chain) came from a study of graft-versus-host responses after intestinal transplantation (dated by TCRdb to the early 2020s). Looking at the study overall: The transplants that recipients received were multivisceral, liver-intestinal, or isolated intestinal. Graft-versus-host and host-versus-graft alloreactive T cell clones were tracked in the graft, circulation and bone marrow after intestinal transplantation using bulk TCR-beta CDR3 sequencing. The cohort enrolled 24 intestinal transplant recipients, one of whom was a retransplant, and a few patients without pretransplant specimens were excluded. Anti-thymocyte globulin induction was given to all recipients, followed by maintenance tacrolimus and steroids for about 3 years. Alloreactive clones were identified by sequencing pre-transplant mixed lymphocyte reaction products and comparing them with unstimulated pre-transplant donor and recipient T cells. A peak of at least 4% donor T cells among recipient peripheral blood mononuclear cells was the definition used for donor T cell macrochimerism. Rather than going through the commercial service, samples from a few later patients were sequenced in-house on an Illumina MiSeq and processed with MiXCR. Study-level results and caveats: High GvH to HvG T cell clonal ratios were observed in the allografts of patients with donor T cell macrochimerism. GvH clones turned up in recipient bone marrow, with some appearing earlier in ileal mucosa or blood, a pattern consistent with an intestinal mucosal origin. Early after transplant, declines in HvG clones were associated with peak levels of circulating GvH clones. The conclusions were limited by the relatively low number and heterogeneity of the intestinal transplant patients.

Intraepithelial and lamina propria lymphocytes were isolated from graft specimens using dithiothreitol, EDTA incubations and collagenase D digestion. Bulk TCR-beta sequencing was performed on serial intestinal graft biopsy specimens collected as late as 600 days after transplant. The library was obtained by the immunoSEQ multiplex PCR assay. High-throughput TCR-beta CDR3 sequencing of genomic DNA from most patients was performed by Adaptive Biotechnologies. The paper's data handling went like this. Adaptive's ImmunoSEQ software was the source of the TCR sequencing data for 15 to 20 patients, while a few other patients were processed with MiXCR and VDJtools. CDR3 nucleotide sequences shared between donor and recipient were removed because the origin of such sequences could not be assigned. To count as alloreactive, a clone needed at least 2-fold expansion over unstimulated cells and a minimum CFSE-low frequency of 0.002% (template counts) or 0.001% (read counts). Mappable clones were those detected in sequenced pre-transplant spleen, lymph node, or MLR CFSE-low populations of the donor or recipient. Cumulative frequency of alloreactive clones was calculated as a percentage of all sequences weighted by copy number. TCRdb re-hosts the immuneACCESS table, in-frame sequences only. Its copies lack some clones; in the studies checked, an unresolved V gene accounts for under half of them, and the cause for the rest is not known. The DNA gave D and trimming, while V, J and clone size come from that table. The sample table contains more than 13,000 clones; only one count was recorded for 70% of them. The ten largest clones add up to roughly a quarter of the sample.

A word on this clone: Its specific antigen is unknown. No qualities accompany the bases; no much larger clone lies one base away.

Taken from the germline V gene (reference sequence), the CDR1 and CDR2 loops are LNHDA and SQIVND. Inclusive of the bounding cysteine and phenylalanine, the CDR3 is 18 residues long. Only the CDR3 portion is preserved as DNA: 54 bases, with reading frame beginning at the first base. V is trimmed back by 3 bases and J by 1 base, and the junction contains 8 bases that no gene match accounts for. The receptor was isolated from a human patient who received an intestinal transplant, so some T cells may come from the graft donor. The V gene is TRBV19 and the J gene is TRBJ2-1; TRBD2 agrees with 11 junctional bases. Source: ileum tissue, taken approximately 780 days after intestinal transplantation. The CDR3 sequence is CASSICSGRAGSYNEQFF. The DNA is TGTGCCAGTAGTATCTGTAGCGGGAGGGCAGGATCCTACAATGAGCAGTTCTTC.